This T cell receptor (beta chain) stems from a study of T cell repertoires in cytomegalovirus infection. Study-wide background: CMV infection and matching HLA type were both indicated by public TCR beta signatures. Findings and caveats of the study: CMV carriers having the relevant HLA were flagged by cumulative public TCR beta family frequency. HLA-C-restricted CMV-specific TCR beta clonotypes were dominant in the ex vivo response.

TCRdb processed the reads anew with MiXCR; each CDR3 protein has one entry. The sample yields around 450,000 distinct CDR3 sequences, roughly 30% seen once. V lost 5 bases and J 0 bases, leaving 10 bases between the germline ends. Germline CDR1 and CDR2: KGHSH and LQKENI. The CDR3 runs 14 residues. To note about this clonotype: As yet, its antigen is unknown.

Input material: PBMCs. The receptor's source is a human donor in good health (CMV status not recorded). Some clones in this sample may be carry-over from other donors' samples. The chain combines TRBV18 with TRBJ1-1, with D maybe TRBD1 (5 bases). The CDR3 coding sequence is TGTGCCAGCTCATTCCAGGGCATGAACACTGAAGCTTTCTTT. This sequence encodes CASSFQGMNTEAFF.